A single TCR beta chain is shown here with its context. The sample is drawn from a study of T-cell reconstitution after alpha-beta-depleted transplantation in children. A TCRbeta library incorporating unique molecular identifiers was prepared. TCRdb processed the PCR reads anew with MiXCR; each CDR3 protein has one entry. The sample shows 350,000 to 450,000 distinct CDR3 sequences, 20% of them seen only once. V gave up 2 bases and J gave up 5 bases; unmatched junction bases: 8. The CDR3 spans 16 residues. Per the germline V gene, CDR1 is MGHRA and CDR2 is YSYEKL. Specimen: PBMCs from the stem cell graft donor, collected from the stem cell graft. This TCR was recovered from a human donor who donated a stem cell graft to a child with acute myeloid leukemia. The chain combines TRBV4-1 with TRBJ2-2; 7 nucleotides agree with TRBD2. CDR3 sequence: CASSQFSGGGTGELFF. The CDR3 DNA follows: TGCGCCAGCAGCCAATTCAGTGGGGGAGGGACCGGGGAGCTGTTTTTT.